This T cell receptor (beta chain) was identified during a study of regulatory T cells in long-lasting Graves disease. In germline, CDR1 is LNHDA, CDR2 SQIVND (reference sequence). The CDR3 runs to 15 residues. The junction had 8 bases not matched to a gene; V was cut back by 6 bases and J by 5 bases. According to the study, TCR beta libraries were built with iRepertoire HTBI primers and CDR3-region Arm-PCR. TCRdb passed the multiplex PCR reads through MiXCR, listing each CDR3 protein once. The sample gives about 310,000 distinct CDR3 sequences, roughly 21% of which show up once; more than 55% is in the top ten. Time point noted: persistent/refractory GD, antithyroid drugs over 5 years with positive TRAb. Extracted PBMC RNA gave rise to the TCR library. Overall study findings and caveats: Persistent disease was associated with favored TRBV28 usage and with favored use of TRBJ1-2 and TRBJ2-5.

For this clonotype: Its cognate antigen is unknown.

The material sequenced was peripheral blood mononuclear cells (PBMCs), taken when the disease was refractory, from a patient treated with antithyroid drugs. The source is a female donor with Graves disease. This chain connects TRBV19 to TRBJ1-5, with TRBD1 matching over 9 bases. Here the CDR3 reads CASSVGQGVYQPQHF. DNA for the CDR3: TGTGCCAGTAGCGTGGGACAGGGCGTGTATCAGCCCCAGCATTTT.